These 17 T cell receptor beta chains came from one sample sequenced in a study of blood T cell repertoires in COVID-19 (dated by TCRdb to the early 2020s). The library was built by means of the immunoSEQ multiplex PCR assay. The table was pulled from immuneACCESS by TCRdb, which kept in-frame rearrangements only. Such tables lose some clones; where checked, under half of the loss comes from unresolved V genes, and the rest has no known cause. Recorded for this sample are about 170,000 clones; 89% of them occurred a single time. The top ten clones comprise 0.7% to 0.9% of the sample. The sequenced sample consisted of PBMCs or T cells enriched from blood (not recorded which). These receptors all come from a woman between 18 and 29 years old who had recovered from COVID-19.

Written as DNA, the CDR3 is TGTGCCAGCAGAGGACAGGGCAATGGGGAGCTGTTTTTT. This encodes CASRGQGNGELFF. This chain connects TRBV2 to TRBJ2-2, with 8 bases fitting TRBD1. The ends lost 6 bases at V and 8 bases at J; junction bases unmatched: 5. This CDR3 has 13 amino acids. Per the germline V gene, CDR1 is SNHLY and CDR2 is FYNNEI.

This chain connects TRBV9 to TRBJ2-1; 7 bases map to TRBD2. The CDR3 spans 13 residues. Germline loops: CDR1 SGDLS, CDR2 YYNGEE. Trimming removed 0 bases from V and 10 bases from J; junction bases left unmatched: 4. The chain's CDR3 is CASSVAVLAEQFF. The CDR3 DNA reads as TGTGCCAGCAGCGTAGCCGTACTAGCGGAGCAGTTCTTC. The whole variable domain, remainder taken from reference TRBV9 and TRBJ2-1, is DSGVTQTPKHLITATGQRVTLRCSPRSGDLSVYWYQQSLDQGLQFLIQYYNGEERAKGNILERFSAQQFPDLHSELNLSSLELGDSALYFCASSVAVLAEQFFGPGTRLTVL.

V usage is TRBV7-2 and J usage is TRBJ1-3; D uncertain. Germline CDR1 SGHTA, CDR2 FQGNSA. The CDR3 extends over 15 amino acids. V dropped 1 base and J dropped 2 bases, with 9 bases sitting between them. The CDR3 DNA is TGTGCCAGCAGCTTAGATGGAGGAACTGGAAACACCATATATTTT. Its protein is CASSLDGGTGNTIYF.

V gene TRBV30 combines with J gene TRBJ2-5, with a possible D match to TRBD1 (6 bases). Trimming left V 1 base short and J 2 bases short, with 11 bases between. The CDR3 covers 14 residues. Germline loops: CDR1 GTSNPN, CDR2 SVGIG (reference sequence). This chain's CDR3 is CAWSDGTHQETQYF. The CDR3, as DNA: TGTGCCTGGAGTGACGGGACACATCAAGAGACCCAGTACTTC.

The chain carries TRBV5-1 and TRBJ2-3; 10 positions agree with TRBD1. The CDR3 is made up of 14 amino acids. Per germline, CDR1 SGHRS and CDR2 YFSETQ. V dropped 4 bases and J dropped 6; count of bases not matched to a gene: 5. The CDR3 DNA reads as TGCGCCAGCAGCGGGACAGGGGTATTGGATACGCAGTATTTT. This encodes CASSGTGVLDTQYF.

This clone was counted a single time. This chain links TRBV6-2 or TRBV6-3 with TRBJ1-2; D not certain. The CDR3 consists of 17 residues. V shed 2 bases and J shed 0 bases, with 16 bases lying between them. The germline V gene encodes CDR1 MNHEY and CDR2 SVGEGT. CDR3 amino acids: CASSYERDPRTNYGYTF. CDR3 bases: TGTGCCAGCAGTTACGAAAGAGACCCGAGGACTAACTATGGCTACACCTTC.

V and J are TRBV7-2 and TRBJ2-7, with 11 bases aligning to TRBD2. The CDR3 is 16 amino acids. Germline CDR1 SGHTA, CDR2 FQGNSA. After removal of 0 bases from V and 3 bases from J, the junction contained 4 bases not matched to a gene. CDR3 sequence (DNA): TGTGCCAGCAGCTTAGCTAGGGGGACTAGCGGCTACGAGCAGTACTTC. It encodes CASSLARGTSGYEQYF.

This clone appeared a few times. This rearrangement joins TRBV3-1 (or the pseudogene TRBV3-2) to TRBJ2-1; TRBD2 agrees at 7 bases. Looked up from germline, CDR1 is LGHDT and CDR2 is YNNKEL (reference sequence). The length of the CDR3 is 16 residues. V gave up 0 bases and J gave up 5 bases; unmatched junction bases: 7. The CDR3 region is CASSQDGAGRHNEQFF. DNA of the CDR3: TGTGCCAGCAGCCAAGATGGAGCGGGACGCCACAATGAGCAGTTCTTC.

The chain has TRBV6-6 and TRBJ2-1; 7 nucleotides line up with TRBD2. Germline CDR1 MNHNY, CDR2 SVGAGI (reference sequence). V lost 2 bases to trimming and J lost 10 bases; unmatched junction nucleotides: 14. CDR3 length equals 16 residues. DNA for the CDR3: TGTGCCAGCAGTTACGACCGACTAGCCCGACTTGGGGAGCAGTTCTTC. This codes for CASSYDRLARLGEQFF.

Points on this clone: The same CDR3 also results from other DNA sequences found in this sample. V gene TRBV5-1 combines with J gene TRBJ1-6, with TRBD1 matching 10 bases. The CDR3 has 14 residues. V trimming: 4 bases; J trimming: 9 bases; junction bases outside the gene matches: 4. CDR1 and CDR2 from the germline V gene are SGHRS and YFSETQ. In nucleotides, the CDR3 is TGCGCCAGCAGCCTCGGACAGGGGGGTTCACCCCTCCACTTT. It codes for CASSLGQGGSPLHF. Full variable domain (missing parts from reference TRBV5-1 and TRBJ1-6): KAGVTQTPRYLIKTRGQQVTLSCSPISGHRSVSWYQQTPGQGLQFLFEYFSETQRNKGNFPGRFSGRQFSNSRSEMNVSTLELGDSALYLCASSLGQGGSPLHFGNGTRLTVT.

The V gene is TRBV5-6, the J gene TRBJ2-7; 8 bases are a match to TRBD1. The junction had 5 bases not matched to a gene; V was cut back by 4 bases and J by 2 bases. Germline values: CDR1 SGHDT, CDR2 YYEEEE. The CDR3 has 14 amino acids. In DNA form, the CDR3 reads TGTGCCAGCAGCCGCGGGACAGGCCCCTACGAGCAGTACTTC. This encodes CASSRGTGPYEQYF.

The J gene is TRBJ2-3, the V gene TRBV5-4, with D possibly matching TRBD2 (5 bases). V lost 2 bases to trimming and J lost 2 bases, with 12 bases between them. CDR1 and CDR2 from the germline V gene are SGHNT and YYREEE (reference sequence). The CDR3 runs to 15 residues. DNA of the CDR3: TGTGCCAGCAGCTTCGCGGGTCCCCACACAGATACGCAGTATTTT. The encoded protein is CASSFAGPHTDTQYF.

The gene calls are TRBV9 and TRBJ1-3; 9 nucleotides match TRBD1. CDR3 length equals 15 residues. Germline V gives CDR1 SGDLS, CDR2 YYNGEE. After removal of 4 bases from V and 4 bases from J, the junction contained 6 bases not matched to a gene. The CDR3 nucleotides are TGTGCCAGCAGCCAGGGCGGGACAGGGGGAAACACCATATATTTT. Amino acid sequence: CASSQGGTGGNTIYF.

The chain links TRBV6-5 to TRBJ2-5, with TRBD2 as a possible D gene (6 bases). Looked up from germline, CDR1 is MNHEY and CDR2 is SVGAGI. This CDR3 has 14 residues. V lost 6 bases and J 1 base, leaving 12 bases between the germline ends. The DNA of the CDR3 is TGTGCCAGCAGGGGAGGACTCTCCCAAGAGACCCAGTACTTC. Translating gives CASRGGLSQETQYF.

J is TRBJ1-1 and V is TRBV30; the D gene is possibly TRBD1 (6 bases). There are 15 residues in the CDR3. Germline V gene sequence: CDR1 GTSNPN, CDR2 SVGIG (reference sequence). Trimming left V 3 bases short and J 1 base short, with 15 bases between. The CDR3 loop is CAWRVLGTRNTEAFF. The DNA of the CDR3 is TGTGCCTGGAGGGTCCTCGGGACACGGAACACTGAAGCTTTCTTT.

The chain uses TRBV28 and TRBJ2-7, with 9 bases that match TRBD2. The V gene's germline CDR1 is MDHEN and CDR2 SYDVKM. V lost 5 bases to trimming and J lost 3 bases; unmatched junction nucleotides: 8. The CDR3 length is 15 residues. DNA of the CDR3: TGTGCCAGCAGTCCAGCGGGAGGTGGGTTCTACGAGCAGTACTTC. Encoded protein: CASSPAGGGFYEQYF.

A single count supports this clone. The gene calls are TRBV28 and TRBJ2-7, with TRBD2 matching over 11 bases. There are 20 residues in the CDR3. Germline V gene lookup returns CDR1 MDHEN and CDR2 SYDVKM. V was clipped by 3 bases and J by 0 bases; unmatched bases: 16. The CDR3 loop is CASSFLKRASGRPSSYEQYF. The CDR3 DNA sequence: TGTGCCAGCAGTTTCCTAAAAAGGGCTAGCGGGAGGCCTTCCTCCTACGAGCAGTACTTC.